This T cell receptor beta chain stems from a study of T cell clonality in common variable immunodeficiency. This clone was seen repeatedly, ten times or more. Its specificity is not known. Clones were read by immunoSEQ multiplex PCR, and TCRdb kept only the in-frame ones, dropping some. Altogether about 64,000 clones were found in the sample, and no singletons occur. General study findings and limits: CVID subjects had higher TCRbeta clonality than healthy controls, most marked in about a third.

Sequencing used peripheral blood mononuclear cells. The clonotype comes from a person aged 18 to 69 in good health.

CDR3 sequence: CASSVALASDTQYF. Incomplete CDR3 DNA: TGTGCCAGCAGCGTAGCGCTAGCTTCCGATACG. The chain links TRBV9 to TRBJ2-3; possibly TRBD2 for D (5 bases). The DNA ends 3 residues before the CDR3 does, and the rest of the CDR3 is filled in from the germline J gene. The CDR3 is 14 residues long. Trimming stripped 0 bases from V and 6 bases from J, with 11 bases between. Germline CDR1 SGDLS, CDR2 YYNGEE.